This T cell receptor beta chain stems from a study of T cells in Graves' hyperthyroidism and ophthalmopathy. Regions amplified from RNA transcripts were the TCR beta CDR3 regions. The primer set for the first-round RT-PCR of the TCR CDR3 was HTBI. TCRdb reprocessed the multiplex PCR reads via MiXCR and lists one record per CDR3 protein. Of about 380,000 distinct CDR3 sequences listed, about 18% are singletons. J was trimmed by 6 bases and V by 7 bases; bases with no gene match: 7. CDR1 is LNHDA, CDR2 SQIVND, per germline (reference sequence). The CDR3 runs to 14 residues. The TCR sequence derives from a young man with Graves' ophthalmopathy. This rearrangement joins TRBV19 to TRBJ1-5, with 9 bases matching TRBD1. What was sequenced was blood. The chain's CDR3 is CASTPRDRAQPQHF. The CDR3 DNA is TGTGCCAGTACTCCCAGGGACAGGGCTCAGCCCCAGCATTTT.